A single sample gave rise to the 27 T cell receptor beta chains below, sequenced in a study of blood T cells in healthy people across ages. A second PCR, run for roughly 7 to 12 cycles, used a sample-barcoded 5' primer plus a J-beta primer mix. Using its own MiXCR run on the 5' RACE reads, TCRdb lists one record per CDR3 protein. There are 1.5 million to 2 million distinct CDR3 sequences in the sample; 30% to 35% occur only once, and 11% lies in the top ten. Sequenced input: blood. These receptors all stem from a woman in her thirties in good health.

This clonotype has only a few counts. The rearrangement uses TRBV30 and TRBJ2-1; D is unclear. V lost 2 bases, J lost 10 bases, and 6 bases lay in between. This CDR3 is 10 amino acids long. CDR1 GTSNPN and CDR2 SVGIG come from the germline V gene (reference sequence). The CDR3 DNA sequence: TGTGCCTGGAGTCGGCTCGAGCAGTTCTTC. It codes for CAWSRLEQFF. Full variable domain (outside the CDR3, taken from reference TRBV30 and TRBJ2-1): SQTIHQWPATLVQPVGSPLSLECTVEGTSNPNLYWYRQAAGRGLQLLFYSVGIGQISSEVPQNLSASRPQDRQFILSSKKLLLSDSGFYLCAWSRLEQFFGPGTRLTVL.

In this sample, this clonotype turned up a few times. The junction departs from the called germline gene at one end, perhaps through a read error. V is TRBV4-1 and J is TRBJ2-7; D call uncertain. Germline CDR1 reads MGHRA; CDR2 reads YSYEKL. This CDR3 has 15 amino acids. The CDR3 DNA sequence: TGCGCCAGCAACCAATTCTGGGTCCGAGTCTACGAGCAGTACTTC. Translating it yields CASNQFWVRVYEQYF.

At least ten counts were recorded for this clonotype. J is TRBJ1-5 and V is TRBV4-2; D remains unclear. V lost 0 bases to trimming and J lost 0 bases, with 6 bases between them. The CDR3 extends over 15 amino acids. The germline V gene has CDR1 LGHNA and CDR2 YNFKEQ. CDR3 sequence reads: CASSQDRNSNQPQHF. The CDR3 region has the DNA TGTGCCAGCAGCCAAGATCGCAATAGCAATCAGCCCCAGCATTTT.

About this clonotype: Possible read error: a much larger clone is one base away. This rearrangement joins TRBV4-1 to TRBJ2-5, with 12 bases lining up with TRBD2. The CDR3 spans 19 residues. V gave up 0 bases and J gave up 6 bases; unmatched junction bases: 14. Germline CDR1 MGHRA, CDR2 YSYEKL. The CDR3 sequence: CASSQDLGPTSGSRQTQYF. CDR3 in DNA: TGCGCCAGCAGCCAAGATCTGGGGCCGACTAGCGGGAGTCGGCAGACCCAGTACTTC.

This clonotype has only one observation. The chain employs TRBV20-1 and TRBJ1-1; D not resolved. V was trimmed by 0 bases and J by 5 bases, leaving 10 bases between them. The CDR3 runs to 13 residues. Germline V lookup: CDR1 DFQATT, CDR2 SNEGSKA (reference sequence). As DNA, the CDR3 is TGCAGTGCTAGAGATCGCTCTCGAACTGAAGCTTTCTTT. It specifies CSARDRSRTEAFF.

This clonotype turned up a few times. The chain has TRBV7-7 and TRBJ2-5; D not resolved. Germline lookup yields CDR1 SSHAT and CDR2 FNYEAQ (reference sequence). The V end lost 5 bases, the J end lost 1 base, and 14 bases lay between the germline ends. This CDR3 region has 15 residues. The CDR3 protein is CASSPSNVIQETQYF. The CDR3, as DNA: TGTGCCAGCAGCCCCTCTAACGTGATCCAAGAGACCCAGTACTTC.

V and J are TRBV18 and TRBJ2-1, with unresolved D. Trimming removed 2 bases from V and 0 bases from J, with 8 bases in between. The length of the CDR3 is 15 residues. The V gene's germline CDR1 is KGHSH and CDR2 LQKENI. The CDR3 loop reads CASSPRSASYNEQFF. The CDR3, as DNA: TGTGCCAGCTCACCAAGAAGTGCCTCCTACAATGAGCAGTTCTTC. Together with reference TRBV18 and TRBJ2-1, the CDR3 gives the full variable domain: NAGVMQNPRHLVRRRGQEARLRCSPMKGHSHVYWYRQLPEEGLKFMVYLQKENIIDESGMPKERFSAEFPKEGPSILRIQQVVRGDSAAYFCASSPRSASYNEQFFGPGTRLTVL.

The chain uses TRBV4-2 and TRBJ1-2; 7 bases are a match to TRBD1. This CDR3 is built from 14 residues. Trimming at V came to 1 base and at J to 7 bases, leaving 6 bases not matched to a gene. Germline V gene sequence: CDR1 LGHNA, CDR2 YNFKEQ. CDR3 sequence (DNA): TGTGCCAGCAGCCAAGGCTCAGGGGGTGGTGGCTACACCTTC. It specifies CASSQGSGGGGYTF.

This sequence joins TRBV5-1 and TRBJ2-7; unclear D gene. Germline V gives CDR1 SGHRS, CDR2 YFSETQ. The germline V and J ends were trimmed by 5 bases and 0 bases, with 15 bases remaining between them. The CDR3 length is 15 residues. CDR3 protein: CASSLVGYSSYEQYF. The CDR3 region has the DNA TGCGCCAGCAGTCTGGTGGGATACAGCTCCTACGAGCAGTACTTC.

The chain is built from TRBV3-1 and TRBJ1-2; maybe TRBD1 (6 bases). The CDR3 loop spans 15 amino acids. The V end lost 0 bases, the J end lost 4 bases, and 12 bases lay between the germline ends. Germline V gene sequence: CDR1 LGHDT, CDR2 YNNKEL (reference sequence). The DNA of the CDR3 is TGTGCCAGCAGCCAAGAACCGGGCAGGGGCTATGGCTACACCTTC. It codes for CASSQEPGRGYGYTF.

This clonotype has only a few counts. The chain has TRBV20-1 and TRBJ2-1, with TRBD2 matching 12 bases. Per germline, CDR1 DFQATT and CDR2 SNEGSKA (reference sequence). The CDR3 has 15 amino acids. Unmatched junction bases numbered 6, after V lost 5 bases and J lost 4 bases. CDR3 nucleotide sequence: TGCAGTGCTCCTCATGGACTAGCGGGGTACAATGAGCAGTTCTTC. Translation: CSAPHGLAGYNEQFF.

With regard to this clonotype: Being one base from a much bigger clone, this may be a read error. V is TRBV4-1 and J is TRBJ2-3, with D perhaps matching TRBD1 or TRBD2 (5 bases each). The CDR3 contains 15 residues. Germline V gene data show CDR1 as MGHRA and CDR2 as YSYEKL. CDR3 sequence: CTSSSERGPTDTQYF. The CDR3 bases are TGCACCAGCAGCAGTGAGAGGGGTCCCACAGATACGCAGTATTTT.

The chain recombines TRBV28 with TRBJ1-1; a weak D match, TRBD1 (5 bases). The CDR3 contains 14 residues. Looked up from germline, CDR1 is MDHEN and CDR2 is SYDVKM. The ends were cut back, 4 bases at V and 4 bases at J, with 13 bases in the middle. CDR3 nucleotide sequence: TGTGCCAGCAGTTACAGACCAGGGTCCACTGAAGCTTTCTTT. As protein: CASSYRPGSTEAFF.

As regards this clonotype: A junction end diverges from the germline sequence, so it may reflect a read error. The V and J genes are TRBV12-3 or TRBV12-4 and TRBJ2-3; D is undetermined. This CDR3 contains 16 residues. The CDR3 DNA reads TGTGCCTGCAGTTTGAGCCTTGTGGGCGGCACAGATACGCAGTATTTT. This codes for CACSLSLVGGTDTQYF.

Only a few counts were recorded for this clonotype. The J gene is TRBJ2-3, the V gene TRBV6-1; 12 nucleotides agree with TRBD2. CDR3 size: 14 residues. Germline V CDR1 and CDR2: MNHNS, SASEGT. The V segment lost 7 bases and the J segment 6 bases; nucleotides outside the gene matches: 5. In DNA, the CDR3 is TGTGCCAGCACTAGAACTAGCGGGGGGGATACGCAGTATTTT. This codes for CASTRTSGGDTQYF.

This clonotype was recorded a few times. The rearrangement joins TRBV12-3 or TRBV12-4 to TRBJ2-3; D possibly corresponds to TRBD1 (6 bases). The CDR3 contains 14 residues. The V gene lost 7 bases and the J gene lost 1 base, with 12 bases spanning the gap. The CDR3 region has the DNA TGTGCCAGCACCCCGGACAGAGGCACAGATACGCAGTATTTT. Translating it yields CASTPDRGTDTQYF.

This rearrangement joins TRBV10-3 to TRBJ1-2; possible D gene TRBD1, 6 bases. The germline V and J ends were trimmed by 10 bases and 6 bases, with 15 bases remaining between them. The CDR3 is 12 residues long. Germline V gene data show CDR1 as ENHRY and CDR2 as SYGVKD. The DNA for the CDR3 is TGTGCCAACAGCGGGACACCTGATGGCTACACCTTC. As protein: CANSGTPDGYTF.

The rearrangement uses TRBV20-1 and TRBJ1-5, with 7 bases that match TRBD1. V shed 4 bases, J shed 4 bases, and the junction held 1 base outside the gene matches. The CDR3 consists of 12 residues. Germline assignment: CDR1 DFQATT and CDR2 SNEGSKA (reference sequence). CDR3 protein: CSAKGANQPQHF. Written as DNA, the CDR3 is TGCAGTGCTAAGGGGGCGAATCAGCCCCAGCATTTT.

J is TRBJ1-2 and V is TRBV2; possible D gene TRBD1, 5 bases. Germline CDR1 reads SNHLY; CDR2 reads FYNNEI. The CDR3 is 11 residues long. V dropped 8 bases and J dropped 6 bases, with 10 bases sitting between them. CDR3 region: CASGRGDGYTF. The CDR3 bases are TGTGCCAGCGGGAGGGGCGATGGCTACACCTTC.

The chain has TRBV2 and TRBJ1-1, with D perhaps matching TRBD1 (5 bases). The CDR3 is 14 residues long. Germline V lookup: CDR1 SNHLY, CDR2 FYNNEI. The germline V and J ends were trimmed by 4 bases and 3 bases, with 12 bases remaining between them. CDR3 sequence (DNA): TGTGCCAGCAGTGTTAAGGGGTCTTACACTGAAGCTTTCTTT. It specifies CASSVKGSYTEAFF.

This clonotype was counted a few times. The gene calls are TRBV5-1 and TRBJ2-1, with 8 bases that match TRBD2. The CDR3 has 19 residues. Germline V gives CDR1 SGHRS, CDR2 YFSETQ. With 0 bases clipped from V and 0 bases from J, the junction kept 11 bases outside the gene matches. The DNA for the CDR3 is TGCGCCAGCAGCTTGGGTATTGGCGGGGGGCAGAGCTCCTACAATGAGCAGTTCTTC. Translated: CASSLGIGGGQSSYNEQFF.

The chain is built from TRBV6-1 and TRBJ2-7; the D gene is possibly TRBD1 (5 bases). This CDR3 is 14 amino acids long. Between the trimmed V and J ends, which lost 0 bases and 3 bases, there was a span of 9 bases. The germline gives CDR1 MNHNS, CDR2 SASEGT. CDR3 in DNA: TGTGCCAGCAGTGAAGCGGGGCCAAACTACGAGCAGTACTTC. Translation: CASSEAGPNYEQYF.

This clonotype was seen a handful of times. The J gene is TRBJ1-5, the V gene TRBV10-1; no clear D gene. V was pared by 6 bases and J by 5 bases, with 14 bases between. Germline V gene data show CDR1 as WNHNN and CDR2 as SYGVQD (reference sequence). The CDR3 extends over 14 amino acids. The CDR3 here is CASRNWESHQPQHF. Written as DNA, the CDR3 is TGCGCCAGCAGGAACTGGGAATCTCATCAGCCCCAGCATTTT.

Only a few counts were recorded for this clonotype. The chain uses TRBV7-3 and TRBJ1-4; 9 nucleotides align to TRBD1. With 5 bases clipped from V and 6 bases from J, the junction kept 10 bases outside the gene matches. This CDR3 spans 16 amino acids. Per the germline V gene, CDR1 is SGHTA and CDR2 is FQGTGA. The CDR3: CASSPGTGYWYEKLFF. CDR3 nucleotides: TGTGCCAGCAGCCCCGGGACAGGGTACTGGTATGAAAAACTGTTTTTT.

This clonotype was counted only a few times. The genes are TRBV3-1 and TRBJ2-7, with 13 bases fitting TRBD2. The ends lost 7 bases at V and 0 bases at J; junction bases unmatched: 6. This CDR3 region has 16 residues. CDR1 LGHDT and CDR2 YNNKEL come from the germline V gene (reference sequence). In DNA, the CDR3 is TGTGCCAGCACCCGACTAGCGGGAGGTTCCTCCTACGAGCAGTACTTC. Translation gives CASTRLAGGSSYEQYF.

This chain joins TRBV12-3 or TRBV12-4 and TRBJ2-6; maybe TRBD1 (6 bases). Deletions cut 3 bases from V and 0 bases from J, with 18 bases between. This CDR3 region has 19 residues. The CDR3 region is CASSLPPHQGTSGANVLTF. The CDR3 DNA reads as TGTGCCAGCAGTTTGCCCCCTCACCAGGGGACCTCTGGGGCCAACGTCCTGACTTTC.

The V call is TRBV20-1, the J call TRBJ2-3; 8 nucleotides align to TRBD1. This CDR3 has 13 amino acids. The germline CDR1 and CDR2 sequences are DFQATT and SNEGSKA (reference sequence). V shed 8 bases and J 4 bases; nucleotides not matched to a gene: 8. CDR3 region: CSLPRQGSDTQYF. CDR3 in DNA: TGCAGTCTACCTAGACAGGGGTCAGATACGCAGTATTTT.